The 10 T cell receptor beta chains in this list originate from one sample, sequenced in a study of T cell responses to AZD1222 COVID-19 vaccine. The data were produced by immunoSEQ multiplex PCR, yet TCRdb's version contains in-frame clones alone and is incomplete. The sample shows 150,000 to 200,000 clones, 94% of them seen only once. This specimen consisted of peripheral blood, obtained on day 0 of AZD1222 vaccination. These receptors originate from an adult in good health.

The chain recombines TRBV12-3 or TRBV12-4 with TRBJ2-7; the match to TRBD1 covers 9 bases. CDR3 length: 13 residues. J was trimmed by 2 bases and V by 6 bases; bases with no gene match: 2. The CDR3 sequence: CASSRDRAYEQYF. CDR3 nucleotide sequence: TGTGCCAGCAGCCGGGACAGGGCCTACGAGCAGTACTTC.

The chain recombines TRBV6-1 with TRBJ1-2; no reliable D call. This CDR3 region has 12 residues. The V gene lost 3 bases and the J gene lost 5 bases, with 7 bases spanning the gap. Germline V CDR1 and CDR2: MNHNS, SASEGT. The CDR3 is CASSEGTYGYTF. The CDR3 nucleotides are TGTGCCAGCAGTGAGGGAACGTATGGCTACACCTTC.

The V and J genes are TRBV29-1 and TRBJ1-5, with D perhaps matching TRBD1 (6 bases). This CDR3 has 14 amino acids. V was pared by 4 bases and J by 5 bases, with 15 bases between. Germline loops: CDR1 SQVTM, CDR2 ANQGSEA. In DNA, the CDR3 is TGCAGCGTTGGATGGACGGGGGGGCATCAGCCCCAGCATTTT. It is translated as CSVGWTGGHQPQHF.

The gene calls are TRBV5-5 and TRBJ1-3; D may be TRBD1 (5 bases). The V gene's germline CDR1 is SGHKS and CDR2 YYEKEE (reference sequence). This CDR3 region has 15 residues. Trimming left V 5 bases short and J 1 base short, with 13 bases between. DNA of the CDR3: TGTGCCAGCAGTCGCATCAGGGAGTCTGGAAACACCATATATTTT. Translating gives CASSRIRESGNTIYF.

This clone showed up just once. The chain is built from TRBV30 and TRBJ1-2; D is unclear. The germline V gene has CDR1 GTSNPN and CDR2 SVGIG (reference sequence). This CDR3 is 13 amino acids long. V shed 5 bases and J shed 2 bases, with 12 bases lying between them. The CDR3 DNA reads TGTGCCTGGCACCAAGGGTGGAACTATGGCTACACCTTC. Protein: CAWHQGWNYGYTF.

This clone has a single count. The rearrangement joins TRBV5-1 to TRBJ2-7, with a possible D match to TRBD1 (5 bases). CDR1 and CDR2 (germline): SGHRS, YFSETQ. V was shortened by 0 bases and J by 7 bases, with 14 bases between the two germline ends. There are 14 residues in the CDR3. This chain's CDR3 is CASSLGTQGREQYF. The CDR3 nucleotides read TGCGCCAGCAGCTTGGGGACGCAGGGCAGGGAGCAGTACTTC.

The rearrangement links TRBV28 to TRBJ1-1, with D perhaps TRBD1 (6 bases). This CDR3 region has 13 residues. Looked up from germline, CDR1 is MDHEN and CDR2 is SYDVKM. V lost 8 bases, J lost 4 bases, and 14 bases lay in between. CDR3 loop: CASGRGGPTEAFF. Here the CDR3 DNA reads TGTGCCAGCGGCCGGGGGGGGCCCACTGAAGCTTTCTTT.

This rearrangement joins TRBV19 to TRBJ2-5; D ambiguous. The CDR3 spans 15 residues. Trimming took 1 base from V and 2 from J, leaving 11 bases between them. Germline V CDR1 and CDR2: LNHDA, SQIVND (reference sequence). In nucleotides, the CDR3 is TGTGCCAGTAGTATAGGTGGACGGAGACAAGAGACCCAGTACTTC. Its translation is CASSIGGRRQETQYF. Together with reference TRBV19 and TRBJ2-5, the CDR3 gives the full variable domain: DGGITQSPKYLFRKEGQNVTLSCEQNLNHDAMYWYRQDPGQGLRLIYYSQIVNDFQKGDIAEGYSVSREKKESFPLTVTSAQKNPTAFYLCASSIGGRRQETQYFGPGTRLLVL.

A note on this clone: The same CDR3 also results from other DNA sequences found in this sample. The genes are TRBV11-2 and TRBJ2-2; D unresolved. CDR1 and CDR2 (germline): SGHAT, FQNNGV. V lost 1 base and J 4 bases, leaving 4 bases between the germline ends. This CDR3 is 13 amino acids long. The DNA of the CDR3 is TGTGCCAGCAGCTTAGGACGCACCGGGGAGCTGTTTTTT. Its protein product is CASSLGRTGELFF.

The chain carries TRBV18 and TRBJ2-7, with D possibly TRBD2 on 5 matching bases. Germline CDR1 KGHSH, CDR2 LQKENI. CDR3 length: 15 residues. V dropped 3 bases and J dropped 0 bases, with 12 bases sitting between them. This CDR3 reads CASSPPRRNSYEQYF. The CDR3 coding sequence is TGTGCCAGCTCACCCCCCCGGAGGAACTCCTACGAGCAGTACTTC. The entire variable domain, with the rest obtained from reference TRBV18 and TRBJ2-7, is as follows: NAGVMQNPRHLVRRRGQEARLRCSPMKGHSHVYWYRQLPEEGLKFMVYLQKENIIDESGMPKERFSAEFPKEGPSILRIQQVVRGDSAAYFCASSPPRRNSYEQYFGPGTRLTVT.